This T cell receptor beta chain was sequenced during a study of T cells in localized non-small cell lung cancer. About this clone itself: The antigen is undetermined.

Study results and caveats: Turning up in adjacent lung were a median around 60 of the top 100 tumor clones. The study found T cell clonality highest in uninvolved adjacent lung, above tumor.

The CDR3 is made up of 20 amino acids. Germline CDR1 and CDR2: SGHKS and YYEKEE (reference sequence). J lost 2 bases, V lost 3 bases, and 16 bases had no gene match. Assay used: immunoSEQ multiplex PCR; TCRdb lists only in-frame clones, some missing. The table lists more than 50,000 clones, around 83% of them singletons. This material consisted of peripheral blood, taken before any cancer treatment. The chain recombines TRBV5-5 with TRBJ2-2; TRBD2 matches at 10 bases. This clonotype was sampled from a female donor aged 60 or older with stage II squamous cell lung carcinoma. CDR3 bases: TGTGCCAGCAGCTCTCGCCCTAGACTTAGCGGGGGGCTTAACACCGGGGAGCTGTTTTTT. It is translated as CASSSRPRLSGGLNTGELFF.